This is a list of T cell receptor beta chains from one sample in a study of T cells in Graves' hyperthyroidism and ophthalmopathy. Using its own MiXCR run on the multiplex PCR reads, TCRdb lists one record per CDR3 protein. Of some 760,000 distinct CDR3 sequences detected, 12% to 15% appear once; the ten largest clones hold roughly 10%. Source material: blood. The receptors were sampled from a young woman with Graves' hyperthyroidism. CDR3s include the opening cysteine and the closing phenylalanine or tryptophan. Each record gives: D gene, V gene, clone size, J gene, CDR3 protein, CDR3 DNA. D genes are given only for firm matches. Where a row states a size, it is once, few, many or the class of an expanded clone; other rows omit it.

>TRBD1|TRBV6-5|few|TRBJ1-2
CASSNPRYRGGNGYTF
TGTGCCAGCAGCAATCCACGCTACAGGGGCGGTAATGGCTACACCTTC
>.|TRBV5-1|many|TRBJ1-1
CASSLGEGEAFF
TGCGCCAGCAGCTTAGGGGAAGGTGAAGCTTTCTTT
>.|TRBV30|many|TRBJ2-3
CAWGDGTDTQYF
TGTGCCTGGGGGGACGGCACAGATACGCAGTATTTT
>.|TRBV9|few|TRBJ2-3
CASSLGRGPFTDTQYF
TGTGCCAGCAGCCTGGGGAGGGGGCCTTTCACAGATACGCAGTATTTT
>.|TRBV19|few|TRBJ1-1
CASSMTGAVNTEAFF
TGTGCCAGTAGTATGACTGGAGCAGTGAACACTGAAGCTTTCTTT
>.|TRBV13|few|TRBJ2-7
CASSLVGATLYEQYF
TGTGCCAGCAGCTTGGTAGGAGCCACCCTCTACGAGCAGTACTTC
>.|TRBV20-1|many|TRBJ1-1
CSAPQGDNTEAFF
TGCAGTGCCCCCCAGGGAGATAACACTGAAGCTTTCTTT
>TRBD2|TRBV5-8|many|TRBJ2-3
CASSLFSGLDTQYF
TGTGCCAGCAGCTTGTTTAGCGGGCTAGATACGCAGTATTTT
>.|TRBV19|.|TRBJ2-1
CASSNEGWARGEQFF
TGTGCCAGTAGTAACGAGGGATGGGCGAGGGGGGAGCAGTTCTTC
>.|TRBV7-2|few|TRBJ2-3
CASTKYLGDTQYF
TGTGCCAGCACCAAATATTTAGGAGATACGCAGTATTTT
>.|TRBV29-1|few|TRBJ1-5
CSVGGVAANQPQHF
TGCAGCGTTGGTGGCGTGGCAGCAAATCAGCCCCAGCATTTT
>TRBD1|TRBV19|many|TRBJ2-1
CASSPRDRGRNEQFF
TGTGCCAGTAGTCCCCGGGACAGGGGAAGGAATGAGCAGTTCTTC
>.|TRBV30|many|TRBJ2-7
CAWSRRGYEQYF
TGTGCCTGGAGTAGGAGGGGTTACGAGCAGTACTTC
>.|TRBV6-5|.|TRBJ2-1
CASSSVAVAGILPNEQFF
TGTGCCAGCAGTTCCGTAGCGGTTGCGGGGATACTCCCCAATGAGCAGTTCTTC
>.|TRBV28|many|TRBJ1-2
CASSSPGGIGHGYTF
TGTGCCAGCAGTTCCCCCGGGGGGATCGGGCATGGCTACACCTTC
>.|TRBV28|many|TRBJ2-7
CASSLGQGGDEQYF
TGTGCCAGCAGTTTAGGGCAGGGGGGGGACGAGCAGTACTTC
>.|TRBV12-3/TRBV12-4|.|TRBJ1-2
CASSRNEGTF
TGTGCCAGCAGCCGAAACGAGGGCACCTTC
>TRBD1|TRBV2|.|TRBJ2-1
CASSVQGDEQFF
TGTGCCAGCAGTGTCCAGGGGGATGAGCAGTTCTTC
>.|TRBV20-1|few|TRBJ2-4
CSAGVSGAGTKNIQYF
TGCAGTGCTGGGGTCTCTGGGGCGGGAACCAAAAACATTCAGTACTTC
>TRBD2|TRBV20-1|.|TRBJ2-7
CSARPSSGSLGAYEQYF
TGCAGTGCTAGACCCTCTAGCGGGTCCCTGGGGGCCTACGAGCAGTACTTC
>.|TRBV4-1|.|TRBJ2-6
CASSQGGRERGANVLTF
TGCGCCAGCAGCCAAGGTGGCCGGGAACGGGGGGCCAACGTCCTGACTTTC
>.|TRBV15|many|TRBJ2-7
CATSTRRGFYEQYF
TGTGCCACCAGCACCCGCAGAGGATTCTACGAGCAGTACTTC